The 28 T cell receptor beta chains in this list originate from one sample, sequenced in a study of blood T cell repertoires in COVID-19. The data were produced by immunoSEQ multiplex PCR, yet TCRdb's version contains in-frame clones alone and is incomplete. This sample has 310,000 or so clones, with approximately 84% found just once. The sample was PBMCs or T cells enriched from blood (not recorded which). The receptors stem from a woman aged 18-29 years who had recovered from COVID-19.

CDR3 sequence (DNA): TGTGCCAGCAGCCAAGCAAGCGGGAATCAGCCCCAGCATTTT. Encoded protein: CASSQASGNQPQHF. The chain uses TRBV3-1 (or the pseudogene TRBV3-2) and TRBJ1-5; D unclear. The CDR3 runs 14 residues. The germline V gene encodes CDR1 LGHDT and CDR2 YNNKEL (reference sequence). V lost 1 base and J 4 bases, leaving 8 bases between the germline ends.

This clone counts as medium-sized. CDR3 sequence: CASSSASYEQYF. The CDR3 nucleotides are TGTGCCAGCAGTAGCGCATCCTACGAGCAGTACTTC. This chain connects TRBV27 to TRBJ2-7; no clear D. V was shortened by 5 bases and J by 1 base, with 6 bases between the two germline ends. The V gene's germline CDR1 is MNHEY and CDR2 SMNVEV (reference sequence). This CDR3 comprises 12 residues.

The V gene is TRBV10-3, the J gene TRBJ1-2; D not certain. The CDR3 runs to 13 residues. V dropped 8 bases and J dropped 7 bases, with 17 bases sitting between them. The germline V gene encodes CDR1 ENHRY and CDR2 SYGVKD. CDR3 DNA sequence: TGTGCCATCTCTGGGTCAGGCAATGGTGGCTACACCTTC. Protein product: CAISGSGNGGYTF.

The chain employs TRBV4-1 and TRBJ1-1; D not resolved. V was trimmed by 4 bases and J by 4 bases, leaving 16 bases between them. Germline loops: CDR1 MGHRA, CDR2 YSYEKL. CDR3 length: 15 amino acids. CDR3 residues: CASSPGRGMSTEAFF. The CDR3 DNA reads TGCGCCAGCAGCCCAGGCCGGGGTATGAGCACTGAAGCTTTCTTT.

This clone was detected only once. The V call is TRBV6-1, the J call TRBJ1-5, with TRBD1 matching 9 bases. This CDR3 contains 14 residues. V shed 8 bases and J 5 bases; nucleotides not matched to a gene: 7. The germline CDR1 and CDR2 sequences are MNHNS and SASEGT. CDR3 nucleotides: TGTGCCAGCTGGGACAGGGCGGTCGATCAGCCCCAGCATTTT. Its protein product is CASWDRAVDQPQHF.

The chain employs TRBV28 and TRBJ2-1; D possibly corresponds to TRBD1 (5 bases). Germline V gene lookup returns CDR1 MDHEN and CDR2 SYDVKM. V was shortened by 2 bases and J by 4 bases, with 15 bases between the two germline ends. This CDR3 contains 16 residues. In DNA form, the CDR3 reads TGTGCCAGCAGTTTACAGGCAGGGTCCCTTTACAATGAGCAGTTCTTC. It is translated as CASSLQAGSLYNEQFF.

The V gene is TRBV2, the J gene TRBJ2-3; 9 nucleotides agree with TRBD2. The germline V gene encodes CDR1 SNHLY and CDR2 FYNNEI. The trim removed 7 bases at V and 6 bases at J, leaving 26 bases unmatched. The CDR3 consists of 20 residues. The CDR3 here is CASTPLLSPRASGMYDTQYF. The CDR3 DNA reads TGTGCCAGCACCCCCCTCCTATCTCCTCGGGCTAGCGGGATGTATGATACGCAGTATTTT.

V and J are TRBV12-3 or TRBV12-4 and TRBJ1-1; no clear D gene. V was shortened by 3 bases and J by 5 bases, with 4 bases between the two germline ends. This CDR3 has 11 amino acids. Here the CDR3 DNA reads TGTGCCAGCAGTTTTCAGACTGAAGCTTTCTTT. Residues: CASSFQTEAFF.

This clone came up many times. The chain employs TRBV6-4 and TRBJ2-3; 12 bases line up with TRBD2. This CDR3 is 15 amino acids long. The V gene end was trimmed by 5 bases and the J gene end by 4 bases; junction bases not matched to a gene: 4. Germline lookup yields CDR1 MRHNA and CDR2 SNTAGT. The DNA of the CDR3 is TGTGCCAGCAGTCCTAGCGGGGGGGCCGCAGATACGCAGTATTTT. Translated: CASSPSGGAADTQYF.

CDR3 coding DNA: TGTGCCAGCAGCTTGTTTTTTCCAGGGCTTAGTTATGGCTACACCTTC. It codes for CASSLFFPGLSYGYTF. The V gene is TRBV5-5, the J gene TRBJ1-2; D perhaps matches TRBD1 (5 bases). CDR3 length equals 16 residues. The germline V gene encodes CDR1 SGHKS and CDR2 YYEKEE (reference sequence). Trimming removed 1 base from V and 5 bases from J, with 18 bases in between.

The rearrangement uses TRBV28 and TRBJ1-1; 10 bases match TRBD1. The germline V gene encodes CDR1 MDHEN and CDR2 SYDVKM. Trimming removed 8 bases from V and 9 bases from J; junction bases left unmatched: 6. The CDR3 covers 12 residues. The CDR3 DNA sequence: TGTGCCAGCCAGACAGGGGGCGCGAAAGCTTTCTTT. Its protein is CASQTGGAKAFF.

The gene calls are TRBV28 and TRBJ1-2; TRBD1 agrees at 7 bases. The V and J ends lost 8 bases and 2 bases, in that order; junction bases with no gene match: 8. CDR3 length: 14 amino acids. The germline gives CDR1 MDHEN, CDR2 SYDVKM. The CDR3 spells CASGFLGGNYGYTF. The DNA of the CDR3 is TGTGCCAGCGGATTCTTAGGGGGCAACTATGGCTACACCTTC.

The chain links TRBV28 to TRBJ1-1; D is perhaps TRBD1 (6 bases). Germline V lookup: CDR1 MDHEN, CDR2 SYDVKM. This CDR3 has 14 amino acids. Trimming took 2 bases from V and 5 from J, leaving 12 bases between them. The CDR3 DNA is TGTGCCAGCAGTTTAGACAGGTTGGCGACTGAAGCTTTCTTT. This gives the protein CASSLDRLATEAFF.

The rearrangement joins TRBV9 to TRBJ1-3; the D is unclear. Per germline, CDR1 SGDLS and CDR2 YYNGEE. The CDR3 totals 17 residues. Trimming stripped 4 bases from V and 0 bases from J, with 17 bases between. The CDR3 region is CASSSLTSSSSGNTIYF. The CDR3 DNA reads TGTGCCAGCAGCTCCCTGACATCCTCGAGCTCTGGAAACACCATATATTTT.

This rearrangement joins TRBV2 to TRBJ1-1; tentative D call: TRBD1 (5 bases). CDR3 length: 15 amino acids. V dropped 6 bases and J dropped 1 base, with 15 bases sitting between them. CDR1 is SNHLY, CDR2 FYNNEI, per germline. In DNA, the CDR3 is TGTGCCAGCAGCCCTCGGGAGGGGCCGAACACTGAAGCTTTCTTT. Translated, it gives CASSPREGPNTEAFF.

The V call is TRBV5-4, the J call TRBJ1-2; possible D gene TRBD1, 6 bases. The ends were cut back, 5 bases at V and 4 bases at J, with 18 bases in the middle. CDR1 SGHNT and CDR2 YYREEE come from the germline V gene (reference sequence). The CDR3 has 15 amino acids. CDR3 nucleotide sequence: TGTGCCAGCAGTTTAAACAGGGCGGGAGGCTATGGCTACACCTTC. This translates into CASSLNRAGGYGYTF.

This clone was detected only a few times. The chain recombines TRBV2 with TRBJ2-7; 10 bases are shared with TRBD1. V dropped 5 bases and J dropped 6; count of bases not matched to a gene: 4. The germline V gene encodes CDR1 SNHLY and CDR2 FYNNEI. The CDR3 length is 13 residues. The DNA for the CDR3 is TGTGCCAGCAGTTTAGGGACAGGGGCCGAGCAGTACTTC. Residues: CASSLGTGAEQYF.

The V call is TRBV29-1, the J call TRBJ1-5, with 7 bases identical to TRBD1. The J segment lost 0 bases and the V segment lost 4 bases, leaving 9 bases of the junction unmatched. The length of the CDR3 is 16 residues. Germline V gene data show CDR1 as SQVTM and CDR2 as ANQGSEA. Here the CDR3 DNA reads TGCAGCGTTGTAGTTGGACAGGTCTATAGCAATCAGCCCCAGCATTTT. Translation: CSVVVGQVYSNQPQHF. Full variable domain (rest looked up from reference TRBV29-1 and TRBJ1-5): SAVISQKPSRDICQRGTSLTIQCQVDSQVTMMFWYRQQPGQSLTLIATANQGSEATYESGFVIDKFPISRPNLTFSTLTVSNMSPEDSSIYLCSVVVGQVYSNQPQHFGDGTRLSIL.

The chain combines TRBV14 with TRBJ2-2, with 8 positions matching TRBD1. The CDR3 length is 15 residues. Germline values: CDR1 SGHDN, CDR2 FVKESK. The V segment lost 6 bases and the J segment 4 bases; nucleotides outside the gene matches: 7. CDR3 sequence reads: CASRGTGKSTGELFF. In DNA, the CDR3 is TGTGCCAGCAGGGGGACAGGTAAGAGCACCGGGGAGCTGTTTTTT.

The J gene is TRBJ1-3, the V gene TRBV30; tentative D call: TRBD1 (5 bases). V was clipped by 0 bases and J by 0 bases, with 6 bases between them. From germline, CDR1 is GTSNPN and CDR2 SVGIG (reference sequence). This CDR3 spans 14 amino acids. The CDR3 nucleotides read TGTGCCTGGAGTGTGGGACTCTCTGGAAACACCATATATTTT. It translates to CAWSVGLSGNTIYF. Looking up the rest from reference TRBV30 and TRBJ1-3 gives the full variable domain: SQTIHQWPATLVQPVGSPLSLECTVEGTSNPNLYWYRQAAGRGLQLLFYSVGIGQISSEVPQNLSASRPQDRQFILSSKKLLLSDSGFYLCAWSVGLSGNTIYFGEGSWLTVV.

In DNA, the CDR3 is TGTGCCAGCAGTTCCCACTCGACCAAAAACATTCAGTACTTC. Protein: CASSSHSTKNIQYF. This chain links TRBV6-5 with TRBJ2-4; D gene uncertain. Trimming removed 4 bases at V and 2 bases at J, with 9 bases between. CDR3 length: 14 residues. CDR1 and CDR2 from the germline V gene are MNHEY and SVGAGI.

The chain carries TRBV27 and TRBJ1-6; possible D gene TRBD1, 5 bases. CDR1 is MNHEY, CDR2 SMNVEV, per germline (reference sequence). V lost 5 bases to trimming and J lost 9 bases, with 20 bases between them. The CDR3 has 16 residues. The CDR3, as DNA: TGTGCCAGCAGTCCCAGGACAAGGGGCCGGAGTTCACCCCTCCACTTT. This codes for CASSPRTRGRSSPLHF.

The chain has TRBV6-5 and TRBJ1-3, with D possibly TRBD1 on 5 matching bases. CDR3 length: 13 residues. V shed 10 bases and J shed 0 bases, with 10 bases lying between them. Germline CDR1 MNHEY, CDR2 SVGAGI. This CDR3 reads CAIQGRSGNTIYF. CDR3 DNA sequence: TGTGCCATCCAGGGTCGCTCTGGAAACACCATATATTTT.

The chain carries TRBV7-6 and TRBJ2-1; TRBD1 matches at 9 bases. The V gene's germline CDR1 is SGHVS and CDR2 FNYEAQ. The CDR3 runs 16 residues. V lost 1 base and J lost 3; bases outside the gene matches: 4. CDR3 DNA sequence: TGTGCCAGCAGCTTAGGCACAGGGGGCGTCTACAATGAGCAGTTCTTC. It codes for CASSLGTGGVYNEQFF.

The chain employs TRBV7-9 and TRBJ1-6; 11 nucleotides align to TRBD1. CDR1 is SEHNR and CDR2 is FQNEAQ in the germline V gene (reference sequence). Unmatched junction bases numbered 5, after V lost 0 bases and J lost 10 bases. This CDR3 region has 16 residues. The CDR3 reads CASSLASGQGGSPLHF. In DNA, the CDR3 is TGTGCCAGCAGCTTAGCTTCGGGACAGGGGGGGTCACCCCTCCACTTT.

The chain has TRBV5-5 and TRBJ2-5, with TRBD1 identical over 8 bases. V lost 3 bases, J lost 2 bases, and 9 bases stayed unmatched. The germline gives CDR1 SGHKS, CDR2 YYEKEE (reference sequence). The CDR3 covers 16 residues. In DNA, the CDR3 is TGTGCCAGCAGCTCGTTAAGGACAGGGACTCAAGAGACCCAGTACTTC. Translation: CASSSLRTGTQETQYF.

V gene TRBV9 combines with J gene TRBJ1-6, with D possibly matching TRBD1 (6 bases). Germline V gives CDR1 SGDLS, CDR2 YYNGEE. CDR3 length equals 15 residues. V dropped 3 bases and J dropped 5 bases, with 12 bases sitting between them. CDR3 in DNA: TGTGCCAGCAGCGCGGATACAGGGCATAATTCACCCCTCCACTTT. Protein: CASSADTGHNSPLHF.

V gene TRBV28 combines with J gene TRBJ2-1; the D gene is possibly TRBD2 (5 bases). This CDR3 has 15 amino acids. Between the trimmed V and J ends, which lost 2 bases and 7 bases, there was a span of 15 bases. Per the germline V gene, CDR1 is MDHEN and CDR2 is SYDVKM. CDR3 loop: CASSLRTQRTNEQFF. The DNA for the CDR3 is TGTGCCAGCAGTTTAAGGACTCAACGAACAAATGAGCAGTTCTTC.